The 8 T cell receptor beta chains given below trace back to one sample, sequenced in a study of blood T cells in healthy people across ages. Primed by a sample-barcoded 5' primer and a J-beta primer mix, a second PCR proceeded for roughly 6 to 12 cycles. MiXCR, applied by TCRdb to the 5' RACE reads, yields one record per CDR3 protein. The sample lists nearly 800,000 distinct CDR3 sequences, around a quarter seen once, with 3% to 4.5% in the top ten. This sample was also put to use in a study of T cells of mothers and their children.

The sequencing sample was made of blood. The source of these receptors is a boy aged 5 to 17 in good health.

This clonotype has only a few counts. The CDR3 here is CASSLNALNTEAFF. The CDR3, as DNA: TGTGCCAGCAGCTTAAATGCCTTGAACACTGAAGCTTTCTTT. The chain uses TRBV7-3 and TRBJ1-1; D unclear. The V and J ends lost 1 base and 0 bases respectively, with 6 bases between them. The CDR3 sequence is 14 residues long. The germline gives CDR1 SGHTA, CDR2 FQGTGA.

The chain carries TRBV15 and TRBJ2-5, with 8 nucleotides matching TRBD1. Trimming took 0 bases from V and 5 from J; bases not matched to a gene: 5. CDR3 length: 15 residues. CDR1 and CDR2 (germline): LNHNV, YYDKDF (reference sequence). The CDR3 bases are TGTGCCACCAGCAGAGAGCAGGGGGCCATGGAGACCCAGTACTTC. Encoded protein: CATSREQGAMETQYF.

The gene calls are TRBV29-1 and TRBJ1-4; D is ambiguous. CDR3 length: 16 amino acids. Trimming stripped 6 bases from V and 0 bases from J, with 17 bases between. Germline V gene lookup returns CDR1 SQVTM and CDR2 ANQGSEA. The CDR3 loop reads CSVPQPSTATNEKLFF. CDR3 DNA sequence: TGCAGCGTCCCGCAACCTTCTACGGCAACTAATGAAAAACTGTTTTTT.

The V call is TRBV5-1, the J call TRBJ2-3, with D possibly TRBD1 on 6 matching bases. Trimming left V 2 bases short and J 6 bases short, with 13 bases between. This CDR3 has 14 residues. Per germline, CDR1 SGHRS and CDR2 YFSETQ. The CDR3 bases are TGCGCCAGCAGCTTTAGGGGGTCCGAGGATACGCAGTATTTT. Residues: CASSFRGSEDTQYF.

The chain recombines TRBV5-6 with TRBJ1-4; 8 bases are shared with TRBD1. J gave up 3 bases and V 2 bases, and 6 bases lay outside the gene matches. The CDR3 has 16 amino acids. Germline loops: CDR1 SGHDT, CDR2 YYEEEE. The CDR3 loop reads CASSFSPGQANEKLFF. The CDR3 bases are TGTGCCAGCAGCTTTTCGCCGGGACAGGCTAATGAAAAACTGTTTTTT.

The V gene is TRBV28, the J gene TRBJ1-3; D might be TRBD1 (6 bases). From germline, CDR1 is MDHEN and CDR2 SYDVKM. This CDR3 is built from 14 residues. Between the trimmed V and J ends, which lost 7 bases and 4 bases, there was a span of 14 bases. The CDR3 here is CASTSFQGGNTIYF. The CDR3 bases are TGTGCCAGCACCTCCTTCCAGGGGGGAAACACCATATATTTT.

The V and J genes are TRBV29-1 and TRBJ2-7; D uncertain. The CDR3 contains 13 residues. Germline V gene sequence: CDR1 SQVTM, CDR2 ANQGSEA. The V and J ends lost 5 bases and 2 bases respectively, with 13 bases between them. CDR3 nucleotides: TGCAGCGTTTTGAACCAAAGGCCCTACGAGCAGTACTTC. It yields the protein CSVLNQRPYEQYF.

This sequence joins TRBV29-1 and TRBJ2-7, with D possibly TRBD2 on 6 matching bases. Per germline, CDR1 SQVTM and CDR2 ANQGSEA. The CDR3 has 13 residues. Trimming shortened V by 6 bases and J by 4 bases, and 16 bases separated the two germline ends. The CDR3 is CSVKTAGRYEQYF. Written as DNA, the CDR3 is TGCAGCGTCAAAACGGCGGGGCGATACGAGCAGTACTTC.